Listed here are 21 T cell receptor beta chains from one sample, sequenced in a study of glioma-infiltrating T cells after dendritic cell vaccination. Some clones are missing from TCRdb's copy, which holds only in-frame ones; the method was immunoSEQ multiplex PCR. The sample lists about 73,000 clones; more than 65% were seen once. Sequenced here: blood, sampled before dendritic cell vaccination. The receptors derive from a human donor with glioblastoma.

This chain connects TRBV9 to TRBJ1-1, with D uncertain. Germline V gene data show CDR1 as SGDLS and CDR2 as YYNGEE. Trimming shortened V by 3 bases and J by 5 bases, and 8 bases separated the two germline ends. This CDR3 region has 12 residues. The DNA of the CDR3 is TGTGCCAGCAGCGATTCAGTGACTGAAGCTTTCTTT. Translating it yields CASSDSVTEAFF.

The genes are TRBV5-1 and TRBJ2-7; D perhaps matches TRBD2 (5 bases). CDR1 and CDR2 from the germline V gene are SGHRS and YFSETQ. The CDR3 spans 13 residues. The ends were cut back, 4 bases at V and 0 bases at J, with 8 bases in the middle. The CDR3 spells CASSPGSSYEQYF. In DNA form, the CDR3 reads TGCGCCAGCAGCCCGGGGAGCTCCTACGAGCAGTACTTC.

The chain has TRBV29-1 and TRBJ2-3; TRBD1 matches at 7 bases. The CDR3 is 13 residues long. V was clipped by 7 bases and J by 4 bases; unmatched bases: 8. The germline V gene encodes CDR1 SQVTM and CDR2 ANQGSEA. In nucleotides, the CDR3 is TGCAGCGCAGCGACAGGGTTGCCAGATACGCAGTATTTT. Protein sequence: CSAATGLPDTQYF.

V usage is TRBV25-1 and J usage is TRBJ2-3, with D maybe TRBD2 (5 bases). The germline gives CDR1 MGHDK, CDR2 SYGVNS. There are 12 residues in the CDR3. V lost 6 bases and J 6 bases, leaving 10 bases between the germline ends. The CDR3 loop is CASRALGDTQYF. The CDR3 DNA is TGTGCCAGCAGGGCACTAGGGGATACGCAGTATTTT. The full variable domain, rest sourced from reference TRBV25-1 and TRBJ2-3, is EADIYQTPRYLVIGTGKKITLECSQTMGHDKMYWYQQDPGMELHLIHYSYGVNSTEKGDLSSESTVSRIRTEHFPLTLESARPSHTSQYLCASRALGDTQYFGPGTRLTVL.

This clone has a handful of counts. The chain has TRBV6-1 and TRBJ1-3; D ambiguous. V lost 2 bases, J lost 0 bases, and 11 bases lay in between. The CDR3 runs 16 residues. In germline, CDR1 is MNHNS, CDR2 SASEGT. CDR3 in amino acids: CASSEMAGSSGNTIYF. In nucleotides, the CDR3 is TGTGCCAGCAGTGAAATGGCGGGGAGCTCTGGAAACACCATATATTTT.

J is TRBJ1-2 and V is TRBV27; the D gene is possibly TRBD1 (5 bases). The CDR3 sequence is 16 residues long. Germline loops: CDR1 MNHEY, CDR2 SMNVEV (reference sequence). V lost 7 bases to trimming and J lost 4 bases, with 22 bases between them. CDR3 in DNA: TGTGCCAGCACCCTCCCTCGGGCTCAGGGCGTCTATGGCTACACCTTC. Encoded protein: CASTLPRAQGVYGYTF.

The chain joins TRBV30 to TRBJ2-3; TRBD2 agrees at 12 bases. Losses at the gene ends were 3 bases for V and 4 bases for J; bases not matched to a gene: 2. Germline V gene sequence: CDR1 GTSNPN, CDR2 SVGIG (reference sequence). The CDR3 totals 14 residues. The CDR3 loop reads CAWRTSGRPDTQYF. CDR3 DNA sequence: TGTGCCTGGAGGACTAGCGGGAGACCAGATACGCAGTATTTT.

This chain connects TRBV28 to TRBJ1-1; D perhaps matches TRBD1 (5 bases). This CDR3 spans 14 amino acids. Trimming took 7 bases from V and 1 from J, leaving 13 bases between them. CDR1 is MDHEN and CDR2 is SYDVKM in the germline V gene. DNA for the CDR3: TGTGCCAGCAATTTGGTCGGGGGGAACACTGAAGCTTTCTTT. This encodes CASNLVGGNTEAFF.

The chain is built from TRBV30 and TRBJ1-4; D is unresolved. Per germline, CDR1 GTSNPN and CDR2 SVGIG (reference sequence). V was pared by 8 bases and J by 3 bases, with 16 bases between. CDR3 length: 14 amino acids. The CDR3 reads CALRGDLSNEKLFF. CDR3 nucleotides: TGTGCCCTACGCGGGGATCTATCTAATGAAAAACTGTTTTTT.

The V gene is TRBV6-5, the J gene TRBJ1-1; D unclear. CDR1 and CDR2 (germline): MNHEY, SVGAGI. V dropped 7 bases and J dropped 3 bases, with 12 bases sitting between them. The CDR3 has 13 amino acids. This CDR3 is CASTRRSHTEAFF. The DNA of the CDR3 is TGTGCCAGCACCCGGCGGTCTCACACTGAAGCTTTCTTT.

V is TRBV14 and J is TRBJ1-4, with D perhaps matching TRBD1 (6 bases). The length of the CDR3 is 17 residues. The germline gives CDR1 SGHDN, CDR2 FVKESK. Trimming removed 2 bases at V and 0 bases at J, with 13 bases between. CDR3 in amino acids: CASSQRRGGATNEKLFF. CDR3 nucleotide sequence: TGTGCCAGCAGCCAACGAAGAGGGGGGGCAACTAATGAAAAACTGTTTTTT.

V is TRBV6-5 and J is TRBJ1-2; 11 nucleotides line up with TRBD1. With 2 bases clipped from V and 2 bases from J, the junction kept 1 base outside the gene matches. Per the germline V gene, CDR1 is MNHEY and CDR2 is SVGAGI. This CDR3 has 15 residues. The CDR3 region is CASSYRDRGNYGYTF. CDR3 DNA sequence: TGTGCCAGCAGTTACAGGGACAGGGGGAACTATGGCTACACCTTC.

This chain connects TRBV19 to TRBJ2-7; 7 nucleotides align to TRBD1. CDR3 length: 15 residues. The V segment lost 3 bases and the J segment 2 bases; nucleotides outside the gene matches: 7. Germline CDR1 is LNHDA and CDR2 is SQIVND (reference sequence). In DNA form, the CDR3 reads TGTGCCAGTAGTATCGGACAGGCTTTCACCTACGAGCAGTACTTC. Protein: CASSIGQAFTYEQYF.

The CDR3 loop reads CASSLEDWGPQHF. The CDR3 DNA is TGTGCCAGCAGTTTAGAGGACTGGGGGCCCCAGCATTTT. The chain employs TRBV27 and TRBJ1-5; D gene unclear. The germline V and J ends were trimmed by 2 bases and 9 bases, with 11 bases remaining between them. The germline CDR1 and CDR2 sequences are MNHEY and SMNVEV (reference sequence). The CDR3 is made up of 13 amino acids.

This clone was seen more than once but under ten times. This chain links TRBV19 with TRBJ2-1; TRBD2 matches 12 bases. The CDR3 is made up of 17 amino acids. Germline V gene sequence: CDR1 LNHDA, CDR2 SQIVND (reference sequence). V was pared by 5 bases and J by 5 bases, with 10 bases of the junction left unmatched. CDR3 sequence (DNA): TGTGCCAGTAGTCCCCGACTAGCGGGAGATTTCCACAATGAGCAGTTCTTC. Translation: CASSPRLAGDFHNEQFF.

This clone was seen only once. The chain is built from TRBV5-1 and TRBJ1-4, with D possibly being TRBD1 (5 bases). This CDR3 has 15 residues. CDR1 is SGHRS, CDR2 YFSETQ, per germline. V was cut by 4 bases and J by 3 bases, with 13 bases left in between. In DNA form, the CDR3 reads TGCGCCAGCAGCCGAGCAGGGATGGCTAATGAAAAACTGTTTTTT. It specifies CASSRAGMANEKLFF.

The chain links TRBV5-4 to TRBJ2-5, with D tentatively TRBD1 (6 bases). Trimming pared 4 bases from V and 4 bases from J, leaving 20 bases between. This CDR3 contains 16 residues. Germline lookup yields CDR1 SGHNT and CDR2 YYREEE (reference sequence). In nucleotides, the CDR3 is TGTGCCAGCAGCCCGGACAGTCTACCATTTCGAGAGACCCAGTACTTC. It yields the protein CASSPDSLPFRETQYF.

This chain uses TRBV7-2 with TRBJ2-1; D is undetermined. Trimming removed 6 bases at V and 3 bases at J, with 15 bases between. Germline-derived CDR1 and CDR2 are SGHTA and FQGNSA. This CDR3 has 15 residues. DNA of the CDR3: TGTGCCAGCAGACGAGCTGCGCGAGACTACAATGAGCAGTTCTTC. Translation gives CASRRAARDYNEQFF.

The chain uses TRBV19 and TRBJ2-1; 7 nucleotides agree with TRBD1. The trim removed 9 bases at V and 7 bases at J, leaving 9 bases unmatched. CDR1 and CDR2 (germline): LNHDA, SQIVND (reference sequence). The CDR3 length is 13 residues. CDR3 DNA: TGTGCCAGCAAGGGTAAGGGGGCGAATGAGCAGTTCTTC. Its protein is CASKGKGANEQFF.

V is TRBV6-5 and J is TRBJ2-1; D may be TRBD2 (6 bases). CDR1 is MNHEY, CDR2 SVGAGI, per germline. Trimming took 8 bases from V and 8 from J, leaving 16 bases between them. CDR3 length: 13 amino acids. CDR3 in amino acids: CASGGSGRDEQFF. The CDR3 DNA sequence: TGTGCCAGCGGTGGGAGCGGGCGGGATGAGCAGTTCTTC.

CDR3 sequence reads: CASSEAQGGLNEQFF. The DNA of the CDR3 is TGTGCCAGCAGTGAAGCCCAGGGGGGTCTGAATGAGCAGTTCTTC. The J gene is TRBJ2-1, the V gene TRBV2; TRBD1 might be the D (7 bases). V was pared by 0 bases and J by 7 bases, with 13 bases between. Germline V gene sequence: CDR1 SNHLY, CDR2 FYNNEI. This CDR3 has 15 amino acids.